Shown below are 12 T cell receptor beta chains from a single sample sequenced in a study of blood T cell repertoires in COVID-19 (dated by TCRdb to the early 2020s). Receptors were amplified or captured by the immunoSEQ multiplex PCR assay. Imported from immuneACCESS, the table was reduced by TCRdb to in-frame sequences with V and J called. These copies leave out some clones; in studies compared against another copy, an unresolved V gene accounts for under half, and the cause of the remainder is not known. The sample profile shows fewer than 110,000 clones; nearly 85% of them were found once. Over 10% of the sample lies in the top ten. Sequencing used peripheral blood. These receptor sequences come from a human donor in a cohort sampled during active or convalescent COVID-19.

This clone was counted a single time. The chain has TRBV12-5 and TRBJ1-1, with D unclear. Looked up from germline, CDR1 is LGHNT and CDR2 is FRNRAP. The CDR3 is made up of 14 amino acids. Between the trimmed V and J ends, which lost 7 bases and 4 bases, there was a span of 16 bases. The CDR3 reads CASAKPPESTEAFF. CDR3 in DNA: TGTGCTAGTGCCAAACCCCCGGAGAGCACTGAAGCTTTCTTT.

This clone was seen only once. The chain is built from TRBV10-3 and TRBJ1-1; D is ambiguous. Germline CDR1 ENHRY, CDR2 SYGVKD. V dropped 5 bases and J dropped 6 bases, with 10 bases sitting between them. The CDR3 sequence is 12 residues long. The CDR3 here is CAISRGSAEAFF. CDR3 coding DNA: TGTGCCATCAGTCGAGGGAGCGCTGAAGCTTTCTTT.

This clone appeared a few times. The chain recombines TRBV3-1 (or the pseudogene TRBV3-2) with TRBJ2-4; a weak D match, TRBD2 (6 bases). The CDR3 is 15 residues long. Germline CDR1 and CDR2: LGHDT and YNNKEL (reference sequence). The V end was cut by 8 bases, the J end by 2 bases, with 16 bases between. The CDR3 reads CASLHLGGTKNIQYF. CDR3 in DNA: TGTGCCAGCCTCCACCTCGGGGGTACCAAAAACATTCAGTACTTC.

The V call is TRBV7-6, the J call TRBJ1-1, with D maybe TRBD1 (6 bases). Trimming cost V 2 bases and J 1 base, with 11 bases left between them. The CDR3 consists of 15 residues. Germline CDR1 reads SGHVS; CDR2 reads FNYEAQ. In DNA, the CDR3 is TGTGCCAGCAGCTTATCAGGACAGAAGAACACTGAAGCTTTCTTT. This gives the protein CASSLSGQKNTEAFF.

This chain joins TRBV5-5 and TRBJ1-5; 7 bases fit TRBD1. CDR3 length: 14 amino acids. The germline V gene encodes CDR1 SGHKS and CDR2 YYEKEE (reference sequence). The junction had 12 bases not matched to a gene; V was cut back by 4 bases and J by 11 bases. The CDR3 loop is CASSPGGTAGAQHF. The CDR3 region has the DNA TGTGCCAGCAGCCCGGGGGGGACAGCAGGGGCCCAGCATTTT.

The rearrangement joins TRBV6-5 to TRBJ2-7; D might be TRBD2 (6 bases). The CDR3 totals 11 residues. V lost 6 bases and J 5 bases, leaving 8 bases between the germline ends. The V gene's germline CDR1 is MNHEY and CDR2 SVGAGI. Here the CDR3 reads CASRGGNEQYF. The CDR3 DNA sequence: TGTGCCAGCAGGGGAGGCAACGAGCAGTACTTC.

This rearrangement joins TRBV14 to TRBJ2-1; 15 bases fit TRBD2. Germline values: CDR1 SGHDN, CDR2 FVKESK. The trim removed 3 bases at V and 9 bases at J, leaving 9 bases unmatched. The CDR3 is made up of 17 amino acids. In nucleotides, the CDR3 is TGTGCCAGCAGCCACGGCCCGGGACTAGCGGGGGGTTTTGAGCAGTTCTTC. This sequence encodes CASSHGPGLAGGFEQFF.

This clone was seen once. This sequence joins TRBV3-1 (or the pseudogene TRBV3-2) and TRBJ2-5, with 14 bases fitting TRBD2. The V gene end was trimmed by 5 bases and the J gene end by 3 bases; junction bases not matched to a gene: 5. The CDR3 totals 16 residues. Germline lookup yields CDR1 LGHDT and CDR2 YNNKEL (reference sequence). The DNA of the CDR3 is TGTGCCAGCAGCTCACCGGGACTAGCGGGGGAAGAGACCCAGTACTTC. It translates to CASSSPGLAGEETQYF.

The DNA for the CDR3 is TGTGCCAGCAGCAAACCCCTAGCGGGGTATTACAATGAGCAGTTCTTC. Residues: CASSKPLAGYYNEQFF. This sequence joins TRBV3-1 (or the pseudogene TRBV3-2) and TRBJ2-1; 9 positions match TRBD2. Trimming at V came to 5 bases and at J to 4 bases, leaving 9 bases not matched to a gene. There are 16 residues in the CDR3. The germline V gene encodes CDR1 LGHDT and CDR2 YNNKEL (reference sequence).

The gene calls are TRBV4-1 and TRBJ2-3; 8 nucleotides match TRBD2. This CDR3 is built from 14 residues. Germline V gene sequence: CDR1 MGHRA, CDR2 YSYEKL. The CDR3 nucleotides are TGCCCCCGCAGCCGAGCGGGGGGCACAGATACGCAGTATTTT. Amino acids: CPRSRAGGTDTQYF.

This sequence joins TRBV5-4 and TRBJ2-5; 10 nucleotides align to TRBD2. V dropped 4 bases and J dropped 1; count of bases not matched to a gene: 10. The CDR3 is made up of 17 amino acids. The germline V gene encodes CDR1 SGHNT and CDR2 YYREEE (reference sequence). DNA for the CDR3: TGTGCCAGCAGCCATCCCCCTATAGCGGGGGGCCAAGAGACCCAGTACTTC. Translation: CASSHPPIAGGQETQYF.

This chain connects TRBV7-9 to TRBJ1-1; a possible D gene is TRBD1 (6 bases). The germline V gene has CDR1 SEHNR and CDR2 FQNEAQ (reference sequence). The length of the CDR3 is 14 residues. Trimming stripped 5 bases from V and 3 bases from J, with 13 bases between. This chain's CDR3 is CASSPNRDHTEAFF. In DNA form, the CDR3 reads TGTGCCAGCAGCCCTAACAGGGATCACACTGAAGCTTTCTTT.